This T cell receptor (beta chain) emerged from a study of blood T cells in healthy people across ages. General observations from the study: Donors of long life had a larger count of naive CD4+ cells and greater diversity than aged donors. PBMCs left unsorted prevented a conclusive naive versus antigen-experienced comparison. Possibly, changes in expanded clonotypes were confounded because donor CMV status was unknown.

On this clonotype: The antigen remains unidentified.

CDR1 and CDR2 from the germline V gene are MNHEY and SMNVEV (reference sequence). This CDR3 has 19 amino acids. The use of a sample-barcoded 5' primer and a J-beta primer mix characterized a second PCR of 7 to 11 cycles. One entry per CDR3 protein results from TCRdb running MiXCR on the 5' RACE reads. The table includes hundreds of thousands of distinct CDR3 sequences, 40% to 65% detected once. There were at least 6 micrograms of total RNA extracted from every sample. This sequence was found in a woman aged 80 or over in good health. V and J are TRBV27 and TRBJ1-5, with TRBD1 matching over 9 bases. The source material was blood. The CDR3 protein is CTNLLHRDREIRGNQPQHF. CDR3 nucleotide sequence: TGTACCAACCTCTTACACCGGGACAGGGAAATTCGTGGCAATCAGCCCCAGCATTTT.